This passage covers 7 T cell receptor beta chains from one sample sequenced in a study of metastatic and nonmetastatic thyroid tumors. Patients were all untreated before their thyroid surgery. TCRdb ran MiXCR on the PCR reads. Seen here are 40,000 to 50,000 clones, less than 4.5% observed once, and the top ten hold about 9.8%. Sequencing used blood. All receptors derive from a female donor with papillary thyroid cancer or a benign thyroid nodule (not recorded which). Some clones in this sample may be carry-over from other donors' samples.

A word on this clone: This may come from a read error, since a much larger clone is one base off. The V and J genes are TRBV18 and TRBJ2-3; no clear D. Germline assignment: CDR1 KGHSH and CDR2 LQKENI. V dropped 0 bases and J dropped 6 bases, with 16 bases sitting between them. The CDR3 contains 16 residues. The CDR3 loop reads CASSPPRRVPLDTQYF. DNA for the CDR3: TGTGCCAGCTCACCACCACGCAGAGTACCGTTGGATACGCAGTATTTT.

Many counts were recorded for this clone. The chain couples TRBV5-1 to TRBJ2-5; TRBD1 matches at 9 bases. Germline CDR1 reads SGHRS; CDR2 reads YFSETQ. The CDR3 extends over 16 amino acids. V lost 2 bases, J lost 5 bases, and 10 bases stayed unmatched. CDR3 DNA sequence: TGCGCCAGCAGCTTCTCACCTACAGGGGGCCTTGAGACCCAGTACTTC. Its translation: CASSFSPTGGLETQYF. Drawing the rest from reference TRBV5-1 and TRBJ2-5, the complete variable domain is KAGVTQTPRYLIKTRGQQVTLSCSPISGHRSVSWYQQTPGQGLQFLFEYFSETQRNKGNFPGRFSGRQFSNSRSEMNVSTLELGDSALYLCASSFSPTGGLETQYFGPGTRLLVL.

About this clone: One junction end disagrees with the germline gene, perhaps due to a read error. This sequence joins TRBV7-8 and TRBJ2-7, with TRBD2 identical over 11 bases. Germline lookup yields CDR1 SGHVS and CDR2 FQNEAQ. The CDR3 loop spans 15 amino acids. CDR3: CASSPLAGGGDEPYF. The CDR3 coding sequence is TGTGCCAGCAGCCCTCTAGCGGGAGGTGGAGACGAGCCGTACTTC.

This clone has a count of ten or more. The chain employs TRBV9 and TRBJ2-1; D not certain. CDR1 SGDLS and CDR2 YYNGEE come from the germline V gene. This CDR3 has 15 amino acids. V was cut by 1 base and J by 3 bases, with 11 bases left in between. The CDR3 here is CASSVRSVDYNEQFF. The CDR3 nucleotides are TGTGCCAGCAGCGTACGCAGTGTAGACTACAATGAGCAGTTCTTC.

This clone occurred many times. The chain is built from TRBV6-1 and TRBJ1-1; D might be TRBD1 (6 bases). Germline loops: CDR1 MNHNS, CDR2 SASEGT. CDR3 length equals 16 residues. V was shortened by 4 bases and J by 4 bases, with 19 bases between the two germline ends. As DNA, the CDR3 is TGTGCCAGCAGTGGGGGCAGGGGCCTTCGAGGCACTGAAGCTTTCTTT. This encodes CASSGGRGLRGTEAFF.

This chain joins TRBV3-1 and TRBJ2-1; D unresolved. This CDR3 comprises 15 residues. Per germline, CDR1 LGHDT and CDR2 YNNKEL (reference sequence). Trimming left V 4 bases short and J 8 bases short, with 18 bases between. The CDR3 nucleotides read TGTGCCAGCAGCCTTCGGACCAGTTTAACTGATGAGCAGTTCTTC. This translates into CASSLRTSLTDEQFF.

This clone was counted many times. The V and J genes are TRBV7-9 and TRBJ2-5, with D tentatively TRBD2 (5 bases). V shed 1 base and J shed 1 base, with 10 bases lying between them. Germline values: CDR1 SEHNR, CDR2 FQNEAQ (reference sequence). The CDR3 length is 15 residues. In DNA, the CDR3 is TGTGCCAGCAGCTTAGTACAAGCGGCCCAAGAGACCCAGTACTTC. This gives the protein CASSLVQAAQETQYF.